This T cell receptor beta chain was recorded in a study of T cell repertoires in cytomegalovirus infection. Study-wide context: Carrying CMV and the relevant HLA type showed in public TCR beta signatures.

Notes on this clonotype: Its antigen is not known.

General study results and limits: Clonotype analysis showed dominance of the ex vivo response by HLA-C-restricted CMV-specific TCR beta clonotypes. Cumulated frequencies of public TCR beta families served to identify carriers of CMV plus the relevant HLA.

TCRdb itself ran the reads through MiXCR, one entry per CDR3 protein. The sample consists of about 180,000 distinct CDR3 sequences, roughly 17% of them appearing once. Sequences were obtained from CD8+ T cells from PBMCs. This sequence originates from a human donor in good health (CMV status not recorded). Some clones in this sample may be carry-over from other donors' samples.

CDR3 DNA: TGCAGTGCTAGAGATCTAGGACTAGCGGGGGGGAAGCAAGAGACCCAGTACTTC. Its translation: CSARDLGLAGGKQETQYF. The chain joins TRBV20-1 to TRBJ2-5, with 15 bases fitting TRBD2. Germline-derived CDR1 and CDR2 are DFQATT and SNEGSKA (reference sequence). The CDR3 is 18 residues long. The junction had 7 bases not matched to a gene; V was cut back by 0 bases and J by 2 bases.